The rows below give T cell receptor beta chains drawn from one sample of a study of blood T cell repertoires in COVID-19. Clones were read by immunoSEQ multiplex PCR, and TCRdb kept only the in-frame ones, dropping some. This table has fewer than 250,000 clones, approximately 85% appearing once. The material sequenced was PBMCs or T cells enriched from blood (not recorded which). All receptors come from a woman aged 45-65 years with acute COVID-19. Both conserved end residues are part of each CDR3. The order of the fields is J gene, V gene, D gene, CDR3 length, clone size, CDR3 protein, CDR3 DNA. A D gene is named only where the DNA matches it firmly. Expanded clones are given a class, and other clones once, few, many or no size at all.

>TRBJ1-2|TRBV4-3|TRBD1|15|once
CASSPVGQGNYGYTF
TGCGCCAGCAGCCCTGTGGGACAGGGAAACTATGGCTACACCTTC
>TRBJ2-7|TRBV5-6|.|15|few
CASSPRGLRTPEQYF
TGTGCCAGCAGCCCCAGAGGTCTTCGAACTCCCGAGCAGTACTTC
>TRBJ1-5|TRBV3-1/TRBV3-2|.|18|.
CASSLDRDSRKGNQPQHF
TGTGCCAGCAGCCTCGACCGGGACTCAAGGAAGGGTAATCAGCCCCAGCATTTT
>TRBJ1-1|TRBV6-5|TRBD1|14|.
CASIGQGAFSEAFF
TGTGCCAGCATTGGACAGGGGGCTTTCAGTGAAGCTTTCTTT
>TRBJ1-3|TRBV5-4|.|14|.
CASSLQGFGNTIYF
TGTGCCAGCAGCTTGCAGGGGTTTGGAAACACCATATATTTT
>TRBJ1-1|TRBV3-1/TRBV3-2|.|11|.
CASSQRTEAFF
TGTGCCAGCAGCCAACGCACTGAAGCTTTCTTT
>TRBJ1-1|TRBV19|.|15|.
CASSRRTDGFTEAFF
TGTGCCAGTAGTCGACGGACAGATGGGTTCACTGAAGCTTTCTTT
>TRBJ2-1|TRBV4-3|TRBD2|19|.
CASSQDGHRLAGIYNEQFF
TGCGCCAGCAGCCAAGATGGCCACCGACTAGCGGGGATATACAATGAGCAGTTCTTC
>TRBJ2-7|TRBV6-5|.|15|.
CASRTGISFSYEQYF
TGTGCCAGCAGAACCGGGATCTCTTTCTCCTACGAGCAGTACTTC
>TRBJ1-1|TRBV7-2|.|15|.
CASSPNRGGKTEAFF
TGTGCCAGCAGCCCAAACCGGGGGGGGAAAACTGAAGCTTTCTTT
>TRBJ1-1|TRBV9|TRBD1|16|.
CASSVTWGQGASEAFF
TGTGCCAGCAGCGTCACATGGGGACAGGGGGCTAGTGAAGCTTTCTTT
>TRBJ1-2|TRBV30|TRBD1|14|.
CACTRDRPSYGYTF
TGTGCCTGCACCCGGGACAGACCTTCCTATGGCTACACCTTC
>TRBJ1-2|TRBV29-1|.|11|.
CSAGEVYGYTF
TGCAGCGCCGGGGAGGTCTATGGCTACACCTTC